The entry that follows covers one T cell receptor beta chain sequence. The antigen is not known. It was CD45RO-negative cells, positively selected for CCR7, that made up naive CD8 cells, with terminally differentiated effector memory CD45RA+ cells excluded. Donors, without exception, were Caucasian adults residing in Nashville, Tennessee. About 30,000 T cell genomes (approximately 210 ng DNA) went into each sorted-subset replicate. Sequenced by immunoSEQ multiplex PCR; TCRdb stores in-frame clones only, minus some. The sample carries about 2.1 million clones, about 92% recorded once. The sample belongs to a study of shared clonotypes between healthy human individuals. Whole-study findings and limits: Sharing across four donors was highest in naive CD4 (approximately 5%) and lowest in memory CD8 (about 0.4%). Relative to clonotypes present in all four donors, those not shared had lower generation probabilities.

CDR3 length: 13 amino acids. CDR1 LNHNV and CDR2 YYDKDF come from the germline V gene (reference sequence). V gave up 5 bases and J gave up 6 bases, with 11 bases separating them. This chain connects TRBV15 to TRBJ2-1; D may be TRBD2 (6 bases). The clonotype originates from a man aged 18 to 35 in good health. Some clones in this sample may be carry-over from other donors' samples. The sequenced sample was naive CD8+ T cells from PBMCs. CDR3 DNA sequence: TGTGCCACCAGCCCTTTTAGCGGCAATGAGCAGTTCTTC. Protein product: CATSPFSGNEQFF.